The TCR beta chain under discussion was sequenced for a study of a mutant IDH1 vaccine in newly diagnosed glioma. The data were produced by immunoSEQ multiplex PCR, yet TCRdb's version contains in-frame clones alone and is incomplete. This table holds around 41,000 clones, 60% to 85% found once. Time point meaning: week 23, last vaccination. The investigators gave 300 ug of mutant IDH1 20-mer peptide in each vaccine dose, together with topical imiquimod. Between the trimmed V and J ends, which lost 0 bases and 0 bases, there was a span of 10 bases. Germline V gene sequence: CDR1 SGHRS, CDR2 YFSETQ. This CDR3 is 17 amino acids long. A remark on this clone: What it binds is not known.

This specimen consisted of PBMCs, obtained from a glioma patient whose treatment included an IDH1 peptide vaccine. This TCR was sampled from a woman in her thirties or forties with glioma. Some clones in this sample may be carry-over from other donors' samples. The rearrangement links TRBV5-1 to TRBJ1-6, with no clear D. In DNA form, the CDR3 reads TGCGCCAGCAGCTTGGAGGCAGTCAGCTCCTATAATTCACCCCTCCACTTT. Protein sequence: CASSLEAVSSYNSPLHF.